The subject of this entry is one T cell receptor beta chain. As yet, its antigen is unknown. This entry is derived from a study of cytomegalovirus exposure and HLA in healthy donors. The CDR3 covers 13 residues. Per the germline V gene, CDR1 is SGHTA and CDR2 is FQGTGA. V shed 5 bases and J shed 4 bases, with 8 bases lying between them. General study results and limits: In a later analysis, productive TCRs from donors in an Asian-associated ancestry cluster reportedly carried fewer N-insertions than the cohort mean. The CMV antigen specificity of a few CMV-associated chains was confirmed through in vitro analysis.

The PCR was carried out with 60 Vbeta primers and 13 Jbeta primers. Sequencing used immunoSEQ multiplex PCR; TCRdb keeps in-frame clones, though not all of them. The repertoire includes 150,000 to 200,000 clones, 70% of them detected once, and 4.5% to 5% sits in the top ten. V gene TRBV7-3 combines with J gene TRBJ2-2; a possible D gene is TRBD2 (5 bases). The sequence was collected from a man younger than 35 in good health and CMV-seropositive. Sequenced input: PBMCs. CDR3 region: CASSPRGTGELFF. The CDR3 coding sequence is TGTGCCAGCAGCCCACGGGGCACCGGGGAGCTGTTTTTT.